This T cell receptor (beta chain) derives from a study of blood T cells in healthy people across ages. Regarding the study as a whole: Per million T cells, TCR beta diversity dropped about linearly as age rose.

Note on this clonotype: Its antigen is undetermined.

It was with a sample-barcoded 5' primer and a J-beta primer mix that a second PCR of roughly 7 to 11 cycles was run. Each CDR3 protein gets one entry after TCRdb re-called the 5' RACE reads with MiXCR. The sample carries under 2,000,000 distinct CDR3 sequences, just under 50% recorded once. The source is a woman in her 40s in good health. The sequenced material came from blood.

The chain's CDR3 is CASSQGLPGRGDSTDTQYF. The DNA of the CDR3 is TGTGCCAGCAGCCAAGGACTTCCAGGGCGGGGGGACAGCACAGATACGCAGTATTTT. This chain uses TRBV14 with TRBJ2-3; 8 bases align to TRBD2. J gave up 0 bases and V 1 base, and 12 bases lay outside the gene matches. Looked up from germline, CDR1 is SGHDN and CDR2 is FVKESK. CDR3 size: 19 residues.